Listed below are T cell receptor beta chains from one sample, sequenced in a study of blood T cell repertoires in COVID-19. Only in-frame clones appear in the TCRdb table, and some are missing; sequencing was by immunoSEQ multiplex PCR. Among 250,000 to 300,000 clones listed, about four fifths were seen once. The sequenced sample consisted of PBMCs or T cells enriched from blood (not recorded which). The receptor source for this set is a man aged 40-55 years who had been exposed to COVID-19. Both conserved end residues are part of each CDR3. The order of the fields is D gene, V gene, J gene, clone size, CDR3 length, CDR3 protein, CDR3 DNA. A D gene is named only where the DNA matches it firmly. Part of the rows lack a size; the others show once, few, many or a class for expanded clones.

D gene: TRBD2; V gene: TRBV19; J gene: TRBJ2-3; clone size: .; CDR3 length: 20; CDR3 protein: CASSTPIWGGMSGETDTQYF; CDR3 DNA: TGTGCCAGTAGTACTCCCATCTGGGGGGGGATGAGCGGCGAGACAGATACGCAGTATTTT
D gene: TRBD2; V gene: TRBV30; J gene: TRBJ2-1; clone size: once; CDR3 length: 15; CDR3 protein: CAWSRLAGAYNEQFF; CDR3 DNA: TGTGCCTGGAGTCGACTAGCGGGAGCCTACAATGAGCAGTTCTTC
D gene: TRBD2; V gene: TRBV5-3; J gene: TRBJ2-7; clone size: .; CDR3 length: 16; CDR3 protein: CARSLEREGPRYEQYF; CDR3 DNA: TGTGCCAGAAGCCTGGAGCGGGAGGGCCCTCGGTACGAGCAGTACTTC
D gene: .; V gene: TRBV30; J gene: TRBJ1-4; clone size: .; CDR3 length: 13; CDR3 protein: CAWKYTGGAQLFF; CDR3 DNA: TGTGCCTGGAAGTACACAGGCGGCGCCCAACTGTTTTTT
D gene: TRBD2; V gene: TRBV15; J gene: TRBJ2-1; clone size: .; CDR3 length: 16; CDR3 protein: CATSKGLAGGQDEQFF; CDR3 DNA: TGTGCCACCAGCAAGGGACTAGCGGGAGGGCAGGATGAGCAGTTCTTC
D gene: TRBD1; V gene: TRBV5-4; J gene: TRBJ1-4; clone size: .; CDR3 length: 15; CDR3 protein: CASSFSRQGREKLFF; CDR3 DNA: TGTGCCAGCAGCTTTTCACGACAGGGGAGGGAAAAACTGTTTTTT
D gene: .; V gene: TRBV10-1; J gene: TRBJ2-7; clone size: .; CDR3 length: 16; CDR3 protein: CASSPHGASTSYEQYF; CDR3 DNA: TGCGCCAGCAGTCCTCATGGGGCATCTACCTCCTACGAGCAGTACTTC
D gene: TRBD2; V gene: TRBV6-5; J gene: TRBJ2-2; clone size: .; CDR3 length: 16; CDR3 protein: CASSLGLAGVTGELFF; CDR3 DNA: TGTGCCAGCAGTTTGGGACTAGCGGGAGTCACCGGGGAGCTGTTTTTT
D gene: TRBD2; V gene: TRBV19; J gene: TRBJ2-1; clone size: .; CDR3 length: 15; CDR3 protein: CASTPRERERGEQFF; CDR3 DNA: TGTGCCAGTACCCCTCGCGAGCGGGAGAGGGGTGAGCAGTTCTTC
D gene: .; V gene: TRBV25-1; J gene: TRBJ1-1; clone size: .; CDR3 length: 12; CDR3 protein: CASSERDTEAFF; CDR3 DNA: TGTGCCAGCAGTGAACGGGATACTGAAGCTTTCTTT
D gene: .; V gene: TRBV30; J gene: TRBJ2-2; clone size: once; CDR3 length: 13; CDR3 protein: CAWRDTGFGELFF; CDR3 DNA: TGTGCCTGGAGGGATACAGGGTTCGGGGAGCTGTTTTTT
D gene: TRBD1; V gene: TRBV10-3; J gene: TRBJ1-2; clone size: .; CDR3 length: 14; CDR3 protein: CAISEQGNIYGYTF; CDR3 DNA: TGTGCCATCAGTGAACAGGGGAATATCTATGGCTACACCTTC
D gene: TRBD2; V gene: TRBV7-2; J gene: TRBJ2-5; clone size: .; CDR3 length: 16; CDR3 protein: CASGTGRGTIQETQYF; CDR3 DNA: TGTGCCAGCGGAACCGGTCGCGGGACTATTCAAGAGACCCAGTACTTC
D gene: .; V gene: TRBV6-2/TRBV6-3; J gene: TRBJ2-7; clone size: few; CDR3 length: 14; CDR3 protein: CASSYDRRTYEQYF; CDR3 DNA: TGTGCCAGCAGTTACGATAGGAGGACCTACGAGCAGTACTTC
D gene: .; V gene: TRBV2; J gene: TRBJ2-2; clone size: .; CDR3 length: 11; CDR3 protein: CASSARGELFF; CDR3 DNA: TGTGCCAGCAGTGCTCGCGGGGAGCTGTTTTTT
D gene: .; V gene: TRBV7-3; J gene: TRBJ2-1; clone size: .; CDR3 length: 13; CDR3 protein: CASSLHEGTRQFF; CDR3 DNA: TGTGCCAGCAGCTTACATGAAGGGACAAGGCAGTTCTTC
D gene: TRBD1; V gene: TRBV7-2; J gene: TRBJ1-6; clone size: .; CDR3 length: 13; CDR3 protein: CATGGQPNSPLHF; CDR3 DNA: TGTGCCACCGGGGGACAGCCTAATTCACCCCTCCACTTT